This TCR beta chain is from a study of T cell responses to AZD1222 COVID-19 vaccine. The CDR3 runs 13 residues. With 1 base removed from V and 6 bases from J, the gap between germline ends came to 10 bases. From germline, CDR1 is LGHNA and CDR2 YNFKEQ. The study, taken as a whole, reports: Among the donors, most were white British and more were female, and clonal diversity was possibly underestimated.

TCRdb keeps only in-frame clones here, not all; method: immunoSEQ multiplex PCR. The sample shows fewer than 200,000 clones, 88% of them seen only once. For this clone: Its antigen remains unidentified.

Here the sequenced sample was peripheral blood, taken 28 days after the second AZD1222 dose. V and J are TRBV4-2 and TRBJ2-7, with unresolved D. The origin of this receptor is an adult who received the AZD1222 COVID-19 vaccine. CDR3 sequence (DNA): TGTGCCAGCAGCCAAGGGACGATATTCGAGCAGTACTTC. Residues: CASSQGTIFEQYF.